These 8 T cell receptor beta chains were all obtained from the same sample, sequenced in a study of radiotherapy plus CTLA-4 blockade in lung cancer. Produced via immunoSEQ multiplex PCR; TCRdb's table is partial and in-frame only. The sample carries 95,000 to 150,000 clones, 90% recorded once. The input for sequencing was peripheral blood, taken from a patient treated with radiotherapy plus ipilimumab. The receptors come from a human donor with non-small cell lung cancer that progressed on radiotherapy plus ipilimumab.

The chain recombines TRBV7-2 with TRBJ2-7; D ambiguous. This CDR3 is 14 amino acids long. V lost 1 base to trimming and J lost 0 bases, with 7 bases between them. The V gene's germline CDR1 is SGHTA and CDR2 FQGNSA. The CDR3 loop reads CASSLVASSYEQYF. The CDR3 nucleotides read TGTGCCAGCAGCTTAGTGGCGAGCTCCTACGAGCAGTACTTC.

This clone was counted a single time. The chain has TRBV5-1 and TRBJ2-2, with D perhaps matching TRBD2 (5 bases). Per germline, CDR1 SGHRS and CDR2 YFSETQ. The CDR3 runs to 15 residues. The V and J ends lost 1 base and 4 bases respectively, with 11 bases between them. This chain's CDR3 is CASSLRQGGTGELFF. Here the CDR3 DNA reads TGCGCCAGCAGCTTGCGGCAAGGAGGCACCGGGGAGCTGTTTTTT.

V gene TRBV6-5 combines with J gene TRBJ2-7; no clear D. Per the germline V gene, CDR1 is MNHEY and CDR2 is SVGAGI. V lost 6 bases to trimming and J lost 8 bases, with 23 bases between them. The CDR3 has 15 residues. The CDR3 region is CASSRTMSGLPKQYF. In nucleotides, the CDR3 is TGTGCCAGCAGCCGCACGATGTCGGGCTTGCCCAAGCAGTACTTC.

The chain employs TRBV19 and TRBJ1-2; TRBD1 agrees at 9 bases. J was trimmed by 8 bases and V by 8 bases; bases with no gene match: 3. Germline V gene sequence: CDR1 LNHDA, CDR2 SQIVND (reference sequence). The CDR3 covers 11 residues. The CDR3 bases are TGTGCCAGTGGGACAGGGCGCGGCTACACCTTC. This encodes CASGTGRGYTF.

The chain links TRBV25-1 to TRBJ1-1, with D tentatively TRBD1 (6 bases). Per germline, CDR1 MGHDK and CDR2 SYGVNS. The V end lost 3 bases, the J end lost 3 bases, and 14 bases lay between the germline ends. CDR3 length equals 15 residues. In DNA form, the CDR3 reads TGTGCCAGCAGTGAGACAAGAGGGGGGTACACTGAAGCTTTCTTT. This gives the protein CASSETRGGYTEAFF.

The rearrangement uses TRBV10-2 and TRBJ2-7; weak D call: TRBD2 (6 bases). CDR1 and CDR2 (germline): WSHSY, SAAADI. V shed 8 bases and J shed 2 bases, with 10 bases lying between them. The CDR3 is made up of 12 amino acids. DNA for the CDR3: TGCGCCAGCGGGGGACTTCCCTACGAGCAGTACTTC. This codes for CASGGLPYEQYF.

This chain's CDR3 is CSRGNRSHSNQPQHF. The CDR3 DNA reads as TGTAGCCGAGGGAACCGGAGTCATAGCAATCAGCCCCAGCATTTT. The rearrangement uses TRBV9 and TRBJ1-5; D unclear. Germline V gene lookup returns CDR1 SGDLS and CDR2 YYNGEE. The CDR3 has 15 residues.

The chain carries TRBV7-8 and TRBJ2-1; possible D gene TRBD2, 5 bases. Trimming removed 1 base at V and 2 bases at J, with 12 bases between. Germline assignment: CDR1 SGHVS and CDR2 FQNEAQ. The CDR3 length is 16 residues. CDR3 region: CASSLVSSRAYNEQFF. In DNA form, the CDR3 reads TGTGCCAGCAGCTTAGTGTCGTCGCGGGCCTACAATGAGCAGTTCTTC.